The rows below give T cell receptor beta chains drawn from one sample of a study of T cell repertoires in cytomegalovirus infection. TCRdb processed the reads anew with MiXCR; each CDR3 protein has one entry. The sample records around 360,000 distinct CDR3 sequences, 34% being singletons. These TCRs' antigens remain unknown. The specimen was cultured PBMCs, collected from culture after CMV antigen stimulation. The receptors derive from a human donor in good health (CMV status not recorded). Some clones in this sample may be carry-over from other donors' samples. The CDR3 runs from the conserved cysteine through the conserved F or W.

v_call	j_call	cdr3_aa
TRBV18	TRBJ2-5	CASSPLSAGGGETQYF
TRBV7-2	TRBJ2-7	CASSLTGGADYEQYF
TRBV30	TRBJ1-3	CAWTLTVGNTIYF
TRBV19	TRBJ1-2	CASSIGRPRLRDDALSANYGYTF
TRBV7-8	TRBJ2-1	CASSFGRSGEQFF
TRBV12-3/TRBV12-4	TRBJ2-5	CASSLRSGSRETQYF
TRBV15	TRBJ1-2	CATSRGGGYTF
TRBV5-1	TRBJ1-1	CASSSRGYTEAFF
TRBV7-6	TRBJ2-7	CASLAGEGVQYF
TRBV27	TRBJ1-1	CASSLRQAWTEAFF
TRBV4-1	TRBJ2-3	CASSQPGLALDTQYF
TRBV6-1	TRBJ2-7	CASSELPGLAGGEQYF
TRBV28	TRBJ2-4	CASSLDSVAKNIQYF
TRBV4-3	TRBJ1-1	CASKTGPNTEAFF
TRBV11-2	TRBJ1-5	CASSYDAGGSQPQHF
TRBV3-1	TRBJ1-1	CASSHVDRGAFF
TRBV7-2	TRBJ2-3	CASSPLVGLERTDTQYF
TRBV12-3/TRBV12-4	TRBJ1-5	CASSSSGGENQPQHF
TRBV6-2/TRBV6-3	TRBJ1-1	CASSFDGGGTEAFF
TRBV28	TRBJ2-2	CASSQTWDTGELFF
TRBV7-2	TRBJ2-3	CASSLNTWPDTQYF
TRBV7-9	TRBJ1-6	CASRRGGSPLHF
TRBV7-2	TRBJ1-3	CASSLSGKYTIYF
TRBV28	TRBJ1-2	CASSSDRLAYGYTF
TRBV5-6	TRBJ1-1	CASSFGTGMSTEAFF
TRBV11-3	TRBJ2-1	CASSYSGRPSAYNEQFF
TRBV6-5	TRBJ2-1	CASSYSWSQSYNEQFF
TRBV7-2	TRBJ1-1	CASSPGRVWGTEAFF
TRBV6-1	TRBJ1-5	CASSSGRRNQPQHF
TRBV6-5	TRBJ1-5	CASSYVSFGQPNQPQHF
TRBV7-9	TRBJ1-1	CASSSAPGQGIPEAFF
TRBV19	TRBJ1-6	CASSMRGQSENSPLHF
TRBV7-2	TRBJ1-1	CASTRTGAENTEAFF
TRBV6-1	TRBJ2-2	CASSPGAVGELFF
TRBV19	TRBJ2-3	CASSLSSDTQYF
TRBV7-2	TRBJ2-5	CASSPDLGTQYF
TRBV28	TRBJ2-5	CASSSLTSGSQETQYF
TRBV28	TRBJ1-4	CASSLSPGQGGEKLFF